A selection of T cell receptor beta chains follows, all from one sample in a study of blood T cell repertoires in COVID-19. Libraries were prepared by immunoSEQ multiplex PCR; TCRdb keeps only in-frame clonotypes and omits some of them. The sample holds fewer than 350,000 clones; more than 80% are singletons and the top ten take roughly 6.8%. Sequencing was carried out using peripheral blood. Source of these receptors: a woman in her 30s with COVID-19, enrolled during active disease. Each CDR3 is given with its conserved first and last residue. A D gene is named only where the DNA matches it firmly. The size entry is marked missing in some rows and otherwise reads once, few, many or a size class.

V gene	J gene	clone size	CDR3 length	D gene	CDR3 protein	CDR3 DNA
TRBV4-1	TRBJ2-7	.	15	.	CASSQVSVSSYEQYF	TGCGCCAGCAGCCAAGTATCGGTTAGCTCCTACGAGCAGTACTTC
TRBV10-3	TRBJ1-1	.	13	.	CAIRGTEGTEAFF	TGTGCCATCAGAGGGACGGAGGGGACTGAAGCTTTCTTT
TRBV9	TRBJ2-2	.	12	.	CASTRGTGELFF	TGTGCCAGCACTCGGGGGACCGGGGAGCTGTTTTTT
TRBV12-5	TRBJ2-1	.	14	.	CASGKGVQGYEQFF	TGTGCTAGTGGAAAAGGAGTCCAGGGATATGAGCAGTTCTTC
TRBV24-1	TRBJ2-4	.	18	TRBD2	CATSDSTRTSGRRNIQYF	TGTGCCACCAGTGATTCAACCCGGACTAGCGGGAGAAGGAACATTCAGTACTTC
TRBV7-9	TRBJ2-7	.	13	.	CASRPSGGGEQYF	TGTGCCAGCAGACCTAGCGGAGGGGGCGAGCAGTACTTC
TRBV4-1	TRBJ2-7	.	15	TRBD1	CASSTHTGTGDEQYF	TGCGCCAGCAGCACCCATACCGGGACAGGAGACGAGCAGTACTTC
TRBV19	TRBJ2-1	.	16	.	CASSVLTGRGLNEQFF	TGTGCCAGTAGTGTACTGACAGGCAGGGGTCTGAATGAGCAGTTCTTC
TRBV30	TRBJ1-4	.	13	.	CAWSVQQGEKLFF	TGTGCCTGGAGTGTACAACAGGGTGAAAAACTGTTTTTT
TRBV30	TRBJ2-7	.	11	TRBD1	CAWNRGYEQYF	TGTGCCTGGAACAGGGGTTACGAGCAGTACTTC
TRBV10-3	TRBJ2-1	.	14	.	CAISAPIRGNEQFF	TGTGCCATCAGTGCCCCGATACGGGGGAATGAGCAGTTCTTC
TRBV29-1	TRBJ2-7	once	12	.	CSVKDYTYEQYF	TGCAGCGTGAAGGACTATACCTACGAGCAGTACTTC
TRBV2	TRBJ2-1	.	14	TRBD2	CASSVAGGTNEQFF	TGTGCCAGCAGTGTAGCGGGAGGAACCAATGAGCAGTTCTTC
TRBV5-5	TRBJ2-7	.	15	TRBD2	CASRLGLAGPYEQYF	TGTGCCAGCAGACTCGGACTAGCGGGCCCCTACGAGCAGTACTTC
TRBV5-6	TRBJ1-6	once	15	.	CASSLVQGNNSPLHF	TGTGCCAGCAGCTTGGTGCAGGGGAATAATTCACCCCTCCACTTT
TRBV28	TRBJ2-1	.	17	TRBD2	CASPAGGVRPDYNEQFF	TGTGCCAGCCCCGCCGGGGGGGTTCGCCCAGACTACAATGAGCAGTTCTTC
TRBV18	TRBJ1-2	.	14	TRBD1	CASSPTGGFSGYTF	TGTGCCAGCTCCCCGACAGGGGGCTTTTCGGGCTACACCTTC
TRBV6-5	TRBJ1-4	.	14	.	CASSSGTFNEKLFF	TGTGCCAGCAGTTCCGGGACATTTAATGAAAAACTGTTTTTT
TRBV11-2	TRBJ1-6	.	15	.	CASSLVGRGLSPLHF	TGTGCCAGCAGCTTAGTCGGTCGAGGATTATCACCCCTCCACTTT
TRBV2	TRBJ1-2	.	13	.	CASSEGPGVGYTF	TGTGCCAGCAGTGAGGGTCCGGGAGTTGGCTACACCTTC
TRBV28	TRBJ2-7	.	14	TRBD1	CASSLRQGAKEQYF	TGTGCCAGCAGTCTACGACAGGGGGCTAAAGAGCAGTACTTC
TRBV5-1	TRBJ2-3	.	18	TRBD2	CASSLSGGRNSATDTQYF	TGCGCCAGCAGCTTGTCGGGCGGGAGGAACTCCGCCACAGATACGCAGTATTTT
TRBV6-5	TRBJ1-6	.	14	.	CASSARQHNSPLHF	TGTGCCAGCAGCGCTAGACAGCATAATTCACCCCTCCACTTT
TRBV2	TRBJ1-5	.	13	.	CASSRGGVQPQHF	TGTGCCAGCAGTAGGGGGGGCGTTCAGCCCCAGCATTTT
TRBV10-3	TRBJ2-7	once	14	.	CAISESQGLREQYF	TGTGCCATCAGTGAGTCCCAGGGCCTCCGGGAGCAGTACTTC
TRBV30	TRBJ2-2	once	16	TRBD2	CAWSVLAGVGTGELFF	TGTGCCTGGAGTGTACTAGCGGGAGTAGGCACCGGGGAGCTGTTTTTT
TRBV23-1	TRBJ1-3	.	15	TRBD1	CASSQQQGAGNTIYF	TGCGCCAGCAGTCAACAACAGGGGGCTGGAAACACCATATATTTT
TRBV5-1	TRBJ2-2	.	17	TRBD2	CASSLRAGGTNTGELFF	TGCGCCAGCAGCTTGCGGGCGGGAGGGACGAACACCGGGGAGCTGTTTTTT
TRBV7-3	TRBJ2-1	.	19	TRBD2	CASSLMGSGMGSSYNEQFF	TGTGCCAGCAGCTTAATGGGTAGCGGGATGGGGAGCTCCTACAATGAGCAGTTCTTC
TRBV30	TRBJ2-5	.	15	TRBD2	CAWTYLAGGPRDQYF	TGTGCCTGGACCTATCTAGCGGGAGGGCCGAGAGACCAGTACTTC
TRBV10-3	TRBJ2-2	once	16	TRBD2	CAIRAGLAGAIGELFF	TGTGCCATCAGGGCGGGACTAGCGGGAGCGATCGGGGAGCTGTTTTTT
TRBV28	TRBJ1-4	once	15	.	CASSLRRSSNEKLFF	TGTGCCAGCAGCCTCAGGAGGTCATCGAATGAAAAACTGTTTTTT
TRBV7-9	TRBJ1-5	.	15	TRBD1	CASSSETGSNQPQHF	TGTGCCAGCAGCTCAGAGACAGGGTCCAATCAGCCCCAGCATTTT
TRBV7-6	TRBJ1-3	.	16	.	CASSIGGRGSANTIYF	TGTGCCAGCAGCATCGGGGGACGGGGGAGTGCCAACACCATATATTTT
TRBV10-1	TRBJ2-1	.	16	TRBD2	CASSDPGLAAPNEQFF	TGCGCCAGCAGTGATCCGGGACTAGCGGCCCCCAATGAGCAGTTCTTC
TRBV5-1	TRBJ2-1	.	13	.	CASPRDTLNEQFF	TGCGCCAGCCCCCGGGACACTTTGAATGAGCAGTTCTTC
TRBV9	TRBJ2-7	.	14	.	CASSPRAESYEQYF	TGTGCCAGCAGCCCCAGGGCCGAGAGCTACGAGCAGTACTTC
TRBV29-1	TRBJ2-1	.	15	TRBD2	CSVGTAAGVYNEQFF	TGCAGCGTTGGGACGGCGGCGGGGGTATACAATGAGCAGTTCTTC
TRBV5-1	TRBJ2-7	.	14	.	CASSPSTGPYEQYF	TGCGCCAGCAGCCCGTCCACAGGGCCCTACGAGCAGTACTTC
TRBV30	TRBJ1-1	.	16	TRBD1	CAWGRQGPLRPTEAFF	TGTGCCTGGGGTAGACAGGGCCCACTTCGGCCCACTGAAGCTTTCTTT
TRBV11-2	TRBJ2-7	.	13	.	CASSLDLPGEQYF	TGTGCCAGCAGCTTAGACCTCCCGGGGGAGCAGTACTTC
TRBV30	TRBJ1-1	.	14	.	CAWKRADRYTEAFF	TGTGCCTGGAAAAGGGCCGACAGGTACACTGAAGCTTTCTTT
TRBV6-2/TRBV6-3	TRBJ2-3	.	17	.	CASSYTKGGFITDTQYF	TGTGCCAGCAGTTACACTAAAGGGGGTTTTATCACAGATACGCAGTATTTT
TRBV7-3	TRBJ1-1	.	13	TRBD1	CASSQGGNTEAFF	TGTGCCAGCAGTCAGGGGGGGAACACTGAAGCTTTCTTT
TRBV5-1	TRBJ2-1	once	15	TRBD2	CASSSGLADYNEQFF	TGCGCCAGCAGCTCGGGACTAGCAGACTACAATGAGCAGTTCTTC
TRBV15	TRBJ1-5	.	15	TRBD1	CATSRAGTGDQPQHF	TGTGCCACCAGCAGAGCGGGGACAGGGGATCAGCCCCAGCATTTT
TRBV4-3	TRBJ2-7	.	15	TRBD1	CASSYGQGETYEQYF	TGCGCCAGCAGCTACGGACAGGGCGAGACTTACGAGCAGTACTTC
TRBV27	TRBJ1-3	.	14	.	CASSLSHSGNTIYF	TGTGCCAGCAGTCTCAGTCATTCTGGAAACACCATATATTTT
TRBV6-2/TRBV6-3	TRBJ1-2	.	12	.	CASSYGQTGYTF	TGTGCCAGCAGTTACGGACAGACCGGCTACACCTTC
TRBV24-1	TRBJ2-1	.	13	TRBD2	CATKREGHNEQFF	TGTGCCACCAAGCGGGAGGGCCACAATGAGCAGTTCTTC
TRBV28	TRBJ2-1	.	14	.	CASSFGGDYNEQFF	TGTGCCAGCAGTTTCGGTGGAGACTACAATGAGCAGTTCTTC
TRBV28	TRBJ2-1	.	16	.	CASSQATFPSYNEQFF	TGTGCCAGCAGCCAGGCTACTTTTCCCTCCTACAATGAGCAGTTCTTC